This T cell receptor (beta chain) was identified during a study of cytomegalovirus exposure and HLA in healthy donors. General study results and limits: About 87% or about 30% of the time was how often most TCR beta V segments were productive, according to an earlier analysis. Later analysis reportedly placed an Asian-associated ancestry cluster below the roughly 630-donor mean in N-insertions.

On this clone itself: Its antigen remains unknown.

CDR3 length: 19 amino acids. V gave up 5 bases and J gave up 1 base; unmatched junction bases: 9. Germline V gene sequence: CDR1 SEHNR, CDR2 FQNEAQ (reference sequence). Primers included in the PCR were 60 Vbeta and 13 Jbeta primers. Using immunoSEQ multiplex PCR, the repertoire was profiled, and TCRdb retains in-frame clones only, with some absent. Seen here are tens of thousands of clones, around 80% observed once, and the top ten hold roughly 32%. It was healthy bone marrow donors who served as donors. The TCR sequence derives from a man aged 45-65 years in good health and CMV-seropositive. Sequencing was carried out using PBMCs. The gene calls are TRBV7-9 and TRBJ2-2, with 14 bases matching TRBD2. CDR3 in amino acids: CASSAGLAGELRNTGELFF. DNA of the CDR3: TGTGCCAGCAGCGCGGGACTAGCGGGAGAATTGCGGAACACCGGGGAGCTGTTTTTT.